A single sample is the source of the 23 T cell receptor beta chains below, sequenced in a study of graft-versus-host responses after intestinal transplantation. These receptors' targets are unknown. Sequencing used immunoSEQ multiplex PCR; TCRdb keeps in-frame clones, though not all of them. The top ten hold under 0.2% of the sample, which has about 130,000 clones, around 94% seen once. The sample consisted of unstimulated CD4+ T cells sorted from spleen or lymph node cells, taken before intestinal transplant. The source is a human donor who received an intestinal transplant.

This clone was seen a single time. V gene TRBV30 combines with J gene TRBJ1-6; D unresolved. The germline V and J ends were trimmed by 2 bases and 7 bases, with 15 bases remaining between them. The CDR3 is made up of 15 amino acids. Germline V gives CDR1 GTSNPN, CDR2 SVGIG (reference sequence). The CDR3 protein is CAWSRGPPRNSPLHF. As DNA, the CDR3 is TGTGCCTGGAGTCGAGGTCCCCCCCGGAATTCACCCCTCCACTTT.

The rearrangement links TRBV27 to TRBJ1-1, with D perhaps matching TRBD1 (5 bases). The CDR3 totals 15 residues. V dropped 6 bases and J dropped 5 bases, with 19 bases sitting between them. Germline V gene sequence: CDR1 MNHEY, CDR2 SMNVEV (reference sequence). CDR3 nucleotides: TGTGCCAGCAGCTTCCAGGGCACTCCGAGAACTGAAGCTTTCTTT. This translates into CASSFQGTPRTEAFF.

The chain carries TRBV6-5 and TRBJ1-2, with TRBD1 matching over 11 bases. The CDR3 is 15 residues long. V lost 6 bases and J lost 10; bases outside the gene matches: 13. CDR1 is MNHEY and CDR2 is SVGAGI in the germline V gene. Here the CDR3 reads CASRTGRTGGDFYTF. CDR3 nucleotide sequence: TGTGCCAGCAGAACAGGGAGGACAGGGGGCGATTTCTACACCTTC.

The rearrangement links TRBV4-1 to TRBJ1-4; D gene ambiguous. Trimming cost V 0 bases and J 0 bases, with 14 bases left between them. The CDR3 loop spans 18 amino acids. Germline CDR1 reads MGHRA; CDR2 reads YSYEKL. CDR3 amino acids: CASSQEPRGSPTNEKLFF. The CDR3 nucleotides read TGCGCCAGCAGCCAAGAACCCCGCGGTAGTCCAACTAATGAAAAACTGTTTTTT.

The chain links TRBV13 to TRBJ2-3; 10 bases match TRBD1. The J segment lost 5 bases and the V segment lost 5 bases, leaving 4 bases of the junction unmatched. This CDR3 spans 14 amino acids. CDR1 and CDR2 from the germline V gene are PRHDT and FYEKMQ (reference sequence). The CDR3 nucleotides are TGTGCCAGCAGCCTGGGACAGGGGCAAGATACGCAGTATTTT. Translated, it gives CASSLGQGQDTQYF.

The chain combines TRBV4-2 with TRBJ2-6; D is possibly TRBD1 (5 bases). The CDR3 spans 18 residues. CDR1 LGHNA and CDR2 YNFKEQ come from the germline V gene. Trimming removed 0 bases from V and 3 bases from J, with 15 bases in between. The CDR3 sequence is CASSQDRSGIGGANVLTF. CDR3 DNA: TGTGCCAGCAGCCAAGATCGATCAGGGATCGGTGGGGCCAACGTCCTGACTTTC.

J is TRBJ1-2 and V is TRBV18; 9 nucleotides agree with TRBD1. This CDR3 has 13 amino acids. Germline V CDR1 and CDR2: KGHSH, LQKENI. With V trimmed by 6 bases and J by 5 bases, 4 bases remained unmatched. CDR3 sequence: CASSWDREYGYTF. CDR3 bases: TGTGCCAGCTCTTGGGACAGGGAATATGGCTACACCTTC. The entire variable domain, with the rest obtained from reference TRBV18 and TRBJ1-2, is as follows: NAGVMQNPRHLVRRRGQEARLRCSPMKGHSHVYWYRQLPEEGLKFMVYLQKENIIDESGMPKERFSAEFPKEGPSILRIQQVVRGDSAAYFCASSWDREYGYTFGSGTRLTVV.

This clone has a single count. The gene calls are TRBV7-3 and TRBJ2-5; D is uncertain. The CDR3 has 15 amino acids. Per the germline V gene, CDR1 is SGHTA and CDR2 is FQGTGA. The V end was cut by 2 bases, the J end by 5 bases, with 15 bases between. The CDR3 DNA is TGTGCCAGCAGCTTATTTGTGGGGTTGGCGGAGACCCAGTACTTC. As protein: CASSLFVGLAETQYF.

This chain links TRBV2 with TRBJ2-3; D call uncertain. The CDR3 runs to 14 residues. Germline loops: CDR1 SNHLY, CDR2 FYNNEI. Trimming took off 7 bases at V and 6 bases at J, with 17 bases between the two ends. The DNA for the CDR3 is TGTGCCAGCAAGTCGGGCCCCCGAGCGGATACGCAGTATTTT. This encodes CASKSGPRADTQYF.

The rearrangement links TRBV2 to TRBJ1-1; no definite D call. The CDR3 covers 13 residues. Per the germline V gene, CDR1 is SNHLY and CDR2 is FYNNEI. V lost 1 base, J lost 4 bases, and 7 bases lay in between. Here the CDR3 DNA reads TGTGCCAGCAGTGAAGGGGCGGGCACTGAAGCTTTCTTT. Its translation: CASSEGAGTEAFF. The full variable domain, its missing parts supplied by reference TRBV2 and TRBJ1-1, is EPEVTQTPSHQVTQMGQEVILRCVPISNHLYFYWYRQILGQKVEFLVSFYNNEISEKSEIFDDQFSVERPDGSNFTLKIRSTKLEDSAMYFCASSEGAGTEAFFGQGTRLTVV.

The V and J genes are TRBV6-1 and TRBJ2-3; D unresolved. The V gene lost 6 bases and the J gene lost 0 bases, with 4 bases spanning the gap. The CDR3 loop spans 12 amino acids. The V gene's germline CDR1 is MNHNS and CDR2 SASEGT. The CDR3 reads CASRESTDTQYF. CDR3 DNA sequence: TGTGCCAGCAGGGAGAGCACAGATACGCAGTATTTT.

This chain links TRBV2 with TRBJ1-3; maybe TRBD1 (6 bases). V dropped 10 bases and J dropped 0 bases, with 10 bases sitting between them. Germline CDR1 reads SNHLY; CDR2 reads FYNNEI. The CDR3 extends over 13 amino acids. The CDR3 nucleotides are TGTGCCACCAGACAGGACTCTGGAAACACCATATATTTT. It specifies CATRQDSGNTIYF.

V gene TRBV7-8 combines with J gene TRBJ1-4, with TRBD1 matching over 8 bases. Germline lookup yields CDR1 SGHVS and CDR2 FQNEAQ. V lost 5 bases, J lost 6 bases, and 5 bases stayed unmatched. The CDR3 is 14 amino acids. CDR3 DNA: TGTGCCAGCAGCCCAGGGGGCTCGTATGAAAAACTGTTTTTT. This sequence encodes CASSPGGSYEKLFF. Looking up the rest from reference TRBV7-8 and TRBJ1-4 gives the full variable domain: GAGVSQSPRYKVAKRGQDVALRCDPISGHVSLFWYQQALGQGPEFLTYFQNEAQLDKSGLPSDRFFAERPEGSVSTLKIQRTQQEDSAVYLCASSPGGSYEKLFFGSGTQLSVL.

The chain couples TRBV2 to TRBJ1-2; a weak D match, TRBD1 (5 bases). The CDR3 spans 13 residues. Germline CDR1 reads SNHLY; CDR2 reads FYNNEI. The V end was cut by 5 bases, the J end by 8 bases, with 15 bases between. The DNA for the CDR3 is TGTGCCAGCAGTAAGAGGGGAGGGGACGGCTACACCTTC. It yields the protein CASSKRGGDGYTF.

The chain carries TRBV18 and TRBJ2-5, with 8 bases aligning to TRBD1. The CDR3 length is 17 residues. Germline V lookup: CDR1 KGHSH, CDR2 LQKENI. V gave up 3 bases and J gave up 1 base; unmatched junction bases: 10. The CDR3 here is CASSPGSTGVVQETQYF. The CDR3 bases are TGTGCCAGCTCACCTGGTTCGACAGGGGTGGTCCAAGAGACCCAGTACTTC.

Points on this clone: The germline gene is not matched at one end of the junction; a read error may be the cause. The gene calls are TRBV29-1 and TRBJ2-1; the D is unclear. The CDR3 loop spans 12 amino acids. Germline CDR1 reads SQVTM; CDR2 reads ANQGSEA. The CDR3 nucleotides read TGCAGCGTTGAAGTGATGGGCCCTCGGCAGCTCTTC. It is translated as CSVEVMGPRQLF.

The genes are TRBV5-6 and TRBJ1-4, with 9 nucleotides matching TRBD1. The J segment lost 10 bases and the V segment lost 1 base, leaving 5 bases of the junction unmatched. Looked up from germline, CDR1 is SGHDT and CDR2 is YYEEEE. The CDR3 loop spans 14 amino acids. The chain's CDR3 is CASSLRQGGGKLFF. CDR3 sequence (DNA): TGTGCCAGCAGCTTGAGACAGGGGGGTGGAAAACTGTTTTTT.

The rearrangement joins TRBV19 to TRBJ2-7; tentatively, D is TRBD1 (5 bases). CDR3 length: 12 amino acids. Germline-derived CDR1 and CDR2 are LNHDA and SQIVND (reference sequence). With 5 bases removed from V and 2 bases from J, the gap between germline ends came to 7 bases. CDR3 residues: CASSARAYEQYF. The CDR3 DNA follows: TGTGCCAGTAGTGCCAGGGCCTACGAGCAGTACTTC.

The J gene is TRBJ2-3, the V gene TRBV14; maybe TRBD1 (6 bases). The CDR3 totals 15 residues. CDR1 is SGHDN and CDR2 is FVKESK in the germline V gene. Trimming pared 4 bases from V and 6 bases from J, leaving 17 bases between. The CDR3 coding sequence is TGTGCCAGCAGCCCACTAGTCAGGGGTGGGGATACGCAGTATTTT. Amino acid sequence: CASSPLVRGGDTQYF.

The chain carries TRBV6-6 and TRBJ1-2; 7 positions agree with TRBD1. Germline loops: CDR1 MNHNY, CDR2 SVGAGI (reference sequence). V lost 4 bases, J lost 0 bases, and 8 bases stayed unmatched. This CDR3 comprises 16 residues. The CDR3 loop reads CASSSSDRPANYGYTF. The CDR3 DNA sequence: TGTGCCAGCAGTTCCTCGGACAGGCCAGCTAACTATGGCTACACCTTC.

The rearrangement links TRBV11-3 to TRBJ2-5; the match to TRBD1 covers 9 bases. Unmatched junction bases numbered 7, after V lost 6 bases and J lost 2 bases. Germline lookup yields CDR1 SGHNT and CDR2 YENEEA. CDR3 length equals 15 residues. The chain's CDR3 is CASRGGQGLQETQYF. The CDR3 region has the DNA TGTGCCAGCAGGGGGGGACAGGGACTACAAGAGACCCAGTACTTC.

This clone is a singleton in its sample. The CDR3 protein is CASALGFSSNQPQHF. For the CDR3, the DNA is TGTGCCAGTGCCCTAGGGTTTTCGAGCAATCAGCCCCAGCATTTT. The chain recombines TRBV6-5 with TRBJ1-5; no reliable D call. Per the germline V gene, CDR1 is MNHEY and CDR2 is SVGAGI. This CDR3 contains 15 residues. V was shortened by 9 bases and J by 1 base, with 16 bases between the two germline ends.

V gene TRBV2 combines with J gene TRBJ2-3; D is perhaps TRBD1 (6 bases). CDR1 and CDR2 (germline): SNHLY, FYNNEI. The length of the CDR3 is 13 residues. Trimming took 6 bases from V and 7 from J, leaving 14 bases between them. This CDR3 is CASSALQGNTQYF. The CDR3 bases are TGTGCCAGCAGCGCCCTTCAGGGGAATACGCAGTATTTT.